This entry features one T cell receptor beta chain sequence. This record belongs to a study of T cell changes during pregnancy in multiple sclerosis. Assay: immunoSEQ multiplex PCR; the TCRdb copy retains only in-frame clones and omits some. The data show 25,000 to 35,000 clones, 88% seen once. Trimming shortened V by 5 bases and J by 0 bases, and 14 bases separated the two germline ends. Germline V CDR1 and CDR2: SEHNR, FQNEAQ (reference sequence). This CDR3 spans 16 amino acids. The clonotype originates from a female donor in good health, enrolled as a control in a pregnancy study. The sample consisted of CD4+ T cells from peripheral blood mononuclear cells, taken in the first trimester of pregnancy. This chain links TRBV7-9 with TRBJ1-3; D not certain. CDR3 sequence (DNA): TGTGCCAGCAGCCCTCCGGGTTTAAGCTCTGGAAACACCATATATTTT. Protein: CASSPPGLSSGNTIYF. Complete variable domain (other parts from reference TRBV7-9 and TRBJ1-3): DTGVSQNPRHKITKRGQNVTFRCDPISEHNRLYWYRQTLGQGPEFLTYFQNEAQLEKSRLLSDRFSAERPKGSFSTLEIQRTEQGDSAMYLCASSPPGLSSGNTIYFGEGSWLTVV.